These 13 T cell receptor beta chains were all obtained from the same sample, sequenced in a study of T cells in localized non-small cell lung cancer. The table came from immunoSEQ multiplex PCR; TCRdb's copy has only in-frame clones and leaves some out. This sample has some 1,800 clones, with 20% to 25% found just once. Source: lung tumor tissue, taken before any cancer treatment. The receptors were gathered from a male donor aged 60 or over with stage I lung adenocarcinoma.

The V gene is TRBV30, the J gene TRBJ1-1; D uncertain. Per the germline V gene, CDR1 is GTSNPN and CDR2 is SVGIG (reference sequence). V was clipped by 2 bases and J by 5 bases, with 12 bases between them. This CDR3 has 13 amino acids. The CDR3 here is CAWSSSMRTEAFF. CDR3 sequence (DNA): TGTGCCTGGAGTTCCTCGATGAGAACTGAAGCTTTCTTT.

The CDR3 DNA reads TGTGCCAGCAAAGACCAGAATTCCTACGAGCAGTACTTC. As protein: CASKDQNSYEQYF. The rearrangement joins TRBV9 to TRBJ2-7; the D is unclear. The CDR3 loop spans 13 amino acids. V was shortened by 6 bases and J by 1 base, with 11 bases between the two germline ends. Germline loops: CDR1 SGDLS, CDR2 YYNGEE.

The genes are TRBV28 and TRBJ1-3; D perhaps matches TRBD1 (5 bases). Germline V lookup: CDR1 MDHEN, CDR2 SYDVKM. This CDR3 spans 17 amino acids. Deletions cut 8 bases from V and 0 bases from J, with 20 bases between. CDR3 loop: CASQSPGAADSGNTIYF. The CDR3 DNA sequence: TGTGCCAGCCAATCTCCCGGGGCAGCGGACTCTGGAAACACCATATATTTT.

The chain combines TRBV9 with TRBJ2-7, with a weak D call TRBD1 (6 bases). CDR3 size: 13 residues. V dropped 6 bases and J dropped 2 bases, with 12 bases sitting between them. Germline CDR1 and CDR2: SGDLS and YYNGEE. Here the CDR3 reads CASKQGYAYEQYF. Here the CDR3 DNA reads TGTGCCAGCAAACAGGGTTACGCCTACGAGCAGTACTTC.

This clone rates as medium-sized. This chain connects TRBV6-8 to TRBJ2-7, with 13 nucleotides matching TRBD2. Germline assignment: CDR1 MNHGY and CDR2 SAAAGT. The CDR3 spans 15 residues. J was trimmed by 3 bases and V by 5 bases; bases with no gene match: 4. The CDR3 DNA reads as TGTGCCAGCAGTCGACTAGCGGGAGGAGGCTACGAGCAGTACTTC. This gives the protein CASSRLAGGGYEQYF.

This clone was observed once. This chain joins TRBV5-1 and TRBJ1-1; a weak D match, TRBD1 (6 bases). The CDR3 has 15 residues. V dropped 4 bases and J dropped 0 bases, with 13 bases sitting between them. Germline CDR1 reads SGHRS; CDR2 reads YFSETQ. As DNA, the CDR3 is TGCGCCAGCAGCCCGATTTCAGGGGTGAACACTGAAGCTTTCTTT. Translating gives CASSPISGVNTEAFF.

This clone counts as medium-sized. The genes are TRBV11-3 and TRBJ1-5; 12 bases map to TRBD1. This CDR3 is 17 amino acids long. Germline V gene lookup returns CDR1 SGHNT and CDR2 YENEEA. V lost 6 bases to trimming and J lost 2 bases; unmatched junction nucleotides: 8. The CDR3 DNA is TGTGCCAGCAGTGGGGGACAGGGGGCGGTCGGCAATCAGCCCCAGCATTTT. This sequence encodes CASSGGQGAVGNQPQHF.

The chain employs TRBV18 and TRBJ1-2; D is possibly TRBD1 (5 bases). V was clipped by 0 bases and J by 8 bases, with 13 bases between them. Germline V CDR1 and CDR2: KGHSH, LQKENI. The CDR3 is made up of 14 amino acids. The CDR3 coding sequence is TGTGCCAGCTCACCACCGCTCCAGGGATACGGCTACACCTTC. Translation gives CASSPPLQGYGYTF.

The V call is TRBV9, the J call TRBJ1-4; TRBD1 might be the D (6 bases). In germline, CDR1 is SGDLS, CDR2 YYNGEE. Trimming removed 9 bases from V and 8 bases from J, with 14 bases in between. The CDR3 spans 12 residues. The CDR3 loop reads CANRAETEKLFF. CDR3 bases: TGTGCCAACAGGGCAGAGACAGAAAAACTGTTTTTT.

This clone was picked up a small number of times. V gene TRBV6-8 combines with J gene TRBJ1-1, with D perhaps TRBD1 (6 bases). Germline CDR1 reads MNHGY; CDR2 reads SAAAGT. This CDR3 has 13 amino acids. V lost 6 bases to trimming and J lost 10 bases, with 18 bases between them. In DNA, the CDR3 is TGTGCCAGCAGCCTCCGGGACACTCCGTCAGCTTTCTTT. It codes for CASSLRDTPSAFF.

This clone ranks as large. V and J are TRBV6-8 and TRBJ1-1; D unclear. The CDR3 is 20 amino acids. CDR1 MNHGY and CDR2 SAAAGT come from the germline V gene. Trimming stripped 0 bases from V and 1 base from J, with 24 bases between. CDR3 coding DNA: TGTGCCAGCAGTTACTCGATCCTAGGGCTCTACAGCGAGACGAACACTGAAGCTTTCTTT. This translates into CASSYSILGLYSETNTEAFF.

The chain recombines TRBV19 with TRBJ2-3, with TRBD1 identical over 8 bases. Germline V lookup: CDR1 LNHDA, CDR2 SQIVND (reference sequence). V lost 5 bases, J lost 6 bases, and 10 bases stayed unmatched. This CDR3 has 15 residues. The CDR3 loop is CASSRDRTLLDTQYF. In nucleotides, the CDR3 is TGTGCCAGTAGTCGGGACAGGACCCTCTTGGATACGCAGTATTTT.

This clone turned up a few times. The rearrangement uses TRBV19 and TRBJ1-5; D is unclear. The CDR3 extends over 14 amino acids. Germline CDR1 reads LNHDA; CDR2 reads SQIVND (reference sequence). Trimming pared 4 bases from V and 0 bases from J, leaving 7 bases between. This chain's CDR3 is CASSTVHSNQPQHF. In DNA, the CDR3 is TGTGCCAGTAGTACAGTCCATAGCAATCAGCCCCAGCATTTT. The full variable domain, its missing parts supplied by reference TRBV19 and TRBJ1-5, is DGGITQSPKYLFRKEGQNVTLSCEQNLNHDAMYWYRQDPGQGLRLIYYSQIVNDFQKGDIAEGYSVSREKKESFPLTVTSAQKNPTAFYLCASSTVHSNQPQHFGDGTRLSIL.